This T cell receptor (beta chain) was sequenced in a study of T cell responses to AZD1222 COVID-19 vaccine. Data came from immunoSEQ multiplex PCR; TCRdb stores just in-frame clones and leaves some out. Of 100,000 to 110,000 clones listed, around 87% are singletons. V lost 1 base to trimming and J lost 5 bases, with 12 bases between them. Germline assignment: CDR1 GTSNPN and CDR2 SVGIG (reference sequence). The CDR3 runs to 14 residues. The specimen was peripheral blood, collected on day 0 of AZD1222 vaccination. V gene TRBV30 combines with J gene TRBJ1-5, with D maybe TRBD1 (6 bases). This receptor was taken from an adult in good health. Written as DNA, the CDR3 is TGTGCCTGGAGTGGACAGGCAGAAGATCAGCCCCAGCATTTT. This sequence encodes CAWSGQAEDQPQHF.